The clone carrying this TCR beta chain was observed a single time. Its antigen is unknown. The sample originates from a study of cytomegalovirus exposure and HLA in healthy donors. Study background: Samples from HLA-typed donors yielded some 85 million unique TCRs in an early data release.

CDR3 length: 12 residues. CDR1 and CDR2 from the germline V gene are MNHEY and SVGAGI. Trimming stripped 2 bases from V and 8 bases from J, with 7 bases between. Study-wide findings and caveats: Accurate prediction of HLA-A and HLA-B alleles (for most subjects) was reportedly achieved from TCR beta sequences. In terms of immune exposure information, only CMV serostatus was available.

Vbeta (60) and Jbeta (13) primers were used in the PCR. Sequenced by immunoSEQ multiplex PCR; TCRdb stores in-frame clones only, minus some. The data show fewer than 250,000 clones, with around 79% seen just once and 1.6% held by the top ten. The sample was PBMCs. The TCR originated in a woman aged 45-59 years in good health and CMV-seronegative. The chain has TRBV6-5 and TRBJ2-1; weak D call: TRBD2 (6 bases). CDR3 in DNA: TGTGCCAGCAGTTACGGAGGGGATGAGCAGTTCTTC. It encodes CASSYGGDEQFF.